This T cell receptor (beta chain) is drawn from a study of T cells after yellow fever vaccination. Germline lookup yields CDR1 SGHTS and CDR2 YDEGEE. The CDR3 totals 16 residues. V lost 4 bases to trimming and J lost 4 bases; unmatched junction nucleotides: 11. TCRdb reprocessed the 5' RACE reads via MiXCR and lists one record per CDR3 protein. This table has hundreds of thousands of distinct CDR3 sequences, around a fifth appearing once. The sequencing used PBMCs, collected around 3 weeks after the first yellow fever vaccination. This chain connects TRBV5-8 to TRBJ1-5, with TRBD1 matching over 7 bases. The receptor was derived from a young man who received the YFV17D yellow fever vaccine. CDR3 in amino acids: CASSLLRQGANQPQHF. Here the CDR3 DNA reads TGTGCCAGCAGCCTCCTACGACAGGGAGCAAATCAGCCCCAGCATTTT.